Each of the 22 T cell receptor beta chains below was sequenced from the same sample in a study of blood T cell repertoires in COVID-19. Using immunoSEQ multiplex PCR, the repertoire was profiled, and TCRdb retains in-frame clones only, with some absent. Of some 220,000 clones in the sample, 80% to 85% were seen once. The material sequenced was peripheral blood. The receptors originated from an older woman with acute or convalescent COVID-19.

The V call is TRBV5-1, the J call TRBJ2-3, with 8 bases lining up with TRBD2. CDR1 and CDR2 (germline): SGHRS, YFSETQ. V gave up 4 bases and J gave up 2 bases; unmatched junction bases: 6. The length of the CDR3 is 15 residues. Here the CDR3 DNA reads TGCGCCAGCAGCCTCATCGGGGGGGACACAGATACGCAGTATTTT. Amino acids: CASSLIGGDTDTQYF.

CDR3 amino acids: CASSLRKYRGTGELFF. As DNA, the CDR3 is TGTGCCAGCAGTCTCCGAAAATACAGGGGCACCGGGGAGCTGTTTTTT. This chain uses TRBV27 with TRBJ2-2, with 7 bases aligning to TRBD1. The CDR3 has 16 residues. V lost 5 bases, J lost 4 bases, and 10 bases stayed unmatched. In germline, CDR1 is MNHEY, CDR2 SMNVEV (reference sequence).

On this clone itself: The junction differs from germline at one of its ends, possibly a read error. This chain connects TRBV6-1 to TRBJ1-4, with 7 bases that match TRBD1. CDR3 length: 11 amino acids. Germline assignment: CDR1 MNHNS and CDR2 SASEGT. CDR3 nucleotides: TGTGCCAGCAGTGAGTTGGGGACAGCGAGTTTT. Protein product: CASSELGTASF.

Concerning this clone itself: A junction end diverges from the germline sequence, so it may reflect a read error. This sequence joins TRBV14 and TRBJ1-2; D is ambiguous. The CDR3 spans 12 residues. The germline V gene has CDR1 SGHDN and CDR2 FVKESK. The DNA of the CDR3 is TGTGCCAGCAGCCGCCTGGGAGGGCAGACGTCCTTC. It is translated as CASSRLGGQTSF. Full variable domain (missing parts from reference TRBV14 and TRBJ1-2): EAGVTQFPSHSVIEKGQTVTLRCDPISGHDNLYWYRRVMGKEIKFLLHFVKESKQDESGMPNNRFLAERTGGTYSTLKVQPAELEDSGVYFCASSRLGGQTSFGSGTRLTVV.

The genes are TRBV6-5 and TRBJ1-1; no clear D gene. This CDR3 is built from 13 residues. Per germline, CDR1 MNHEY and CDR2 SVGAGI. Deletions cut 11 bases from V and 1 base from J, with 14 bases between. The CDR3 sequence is CAAREFGNTEAFF. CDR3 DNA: TGTGCCGCCCGGGAATTTGGGAACACTGAAGCTTTCTTT.

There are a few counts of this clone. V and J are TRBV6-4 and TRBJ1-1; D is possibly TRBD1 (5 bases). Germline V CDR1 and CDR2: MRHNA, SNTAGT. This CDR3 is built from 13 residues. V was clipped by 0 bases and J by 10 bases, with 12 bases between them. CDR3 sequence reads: CASSDSQGGRAFF. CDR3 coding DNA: TGTGCCAGCAGTGACTCGCAGGGAGGGCGAGCTTTCTTT.

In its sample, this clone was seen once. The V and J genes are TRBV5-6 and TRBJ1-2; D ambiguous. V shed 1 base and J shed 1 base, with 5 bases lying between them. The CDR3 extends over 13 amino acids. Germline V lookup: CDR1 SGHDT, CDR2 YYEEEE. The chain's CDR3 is CASSLRVNYGYTF. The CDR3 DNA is TGTGCCAGCAGCTTGAGAGTTAACTATGGCTACACCTTC.

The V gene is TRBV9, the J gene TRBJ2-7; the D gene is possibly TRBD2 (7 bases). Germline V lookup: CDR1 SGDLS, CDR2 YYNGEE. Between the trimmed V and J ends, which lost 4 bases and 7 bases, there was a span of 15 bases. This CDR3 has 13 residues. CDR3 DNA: TGTGCCAGCAGCCCAAGAGGGGGAGGGGAGCAGTACTTC. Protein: CASSPRGGGEQYF. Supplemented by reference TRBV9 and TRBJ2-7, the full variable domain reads DSGVTQTPKHLITATGQRVTLRCSPRSGDLSVYWYQQSLDQGLQFLIQYYNGEERAKGNILERFSAQQFPDLHSELNLSSLELGDSALYFCASSPRGGGEQYFGPGTRLTVT.

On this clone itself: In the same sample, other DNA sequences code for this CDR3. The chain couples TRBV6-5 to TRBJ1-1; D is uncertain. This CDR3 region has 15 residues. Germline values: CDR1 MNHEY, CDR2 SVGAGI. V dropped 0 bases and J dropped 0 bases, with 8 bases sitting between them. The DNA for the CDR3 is TGTGCCAGCAGTTACTCCCAGGCACTGAACACTGAAGCTTTCTTT. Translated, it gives CASSYSQALNTEAFF.

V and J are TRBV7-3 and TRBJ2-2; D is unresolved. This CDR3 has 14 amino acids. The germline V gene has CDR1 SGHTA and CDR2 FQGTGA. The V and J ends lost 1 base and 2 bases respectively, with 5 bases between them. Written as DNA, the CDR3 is TGTGCCAGCAGCTTAAACAGAAACACCGGGGAGCTGTTTTTT. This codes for CASSLNRNTGELFF. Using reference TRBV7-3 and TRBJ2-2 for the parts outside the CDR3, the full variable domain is GAGVSQTPSNKVTEKGKYVELRCDPISGHTALYWYRQSLGQGPEFLIYFQGTGAADDSGLPNDRFFAVRPEGSVSTLKIQRTERGDSAVYLCASSLNRNTGELFFGEGSRLTVL.

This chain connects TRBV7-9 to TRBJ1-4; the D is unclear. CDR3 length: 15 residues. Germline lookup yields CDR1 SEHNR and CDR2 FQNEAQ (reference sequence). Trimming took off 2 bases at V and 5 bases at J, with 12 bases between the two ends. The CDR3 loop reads CASSLSNTRNEKLFF. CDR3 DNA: TGTGCCAGCAGCTTAAGTAACACCCGAAATGAAAAACTGTTTTTT.

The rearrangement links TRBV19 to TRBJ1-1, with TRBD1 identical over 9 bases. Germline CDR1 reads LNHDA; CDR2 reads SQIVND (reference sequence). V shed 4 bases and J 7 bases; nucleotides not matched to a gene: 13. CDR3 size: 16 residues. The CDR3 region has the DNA TGTGCCAGTAGTACCGCCAGCGGACAGGGGAGAGGTGAAGCTTTCTTT. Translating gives CASSTASGQGRGEAFF.

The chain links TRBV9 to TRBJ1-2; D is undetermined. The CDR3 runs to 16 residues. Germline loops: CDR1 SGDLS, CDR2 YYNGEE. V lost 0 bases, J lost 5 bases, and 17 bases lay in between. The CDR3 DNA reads TGTGCCAGCAGCGTAGGGACCTCAACCGGGGAGTATGGCTACACCTTC. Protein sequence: CASSVGTSTGEYGYTF.

In DNA form, the CDR3 reads TGTGCCAGCAGCCAGAGGGGACAGAACTACAATGAGCAGTTCTTC. This sequence encodes CASSQRGQNYNEQFF. The chain employs TRBV7-8 and TRBJ2-1; 7 nucleotides agree with TRBD1. CDR3 length: 15 residues. After removal of 5 bases from V and 3 bases from J, the junction contained 7 bases not matched to a gene. Germline V gene sequence: CDR1 SGHVS, CDR2 FQNEAQ.

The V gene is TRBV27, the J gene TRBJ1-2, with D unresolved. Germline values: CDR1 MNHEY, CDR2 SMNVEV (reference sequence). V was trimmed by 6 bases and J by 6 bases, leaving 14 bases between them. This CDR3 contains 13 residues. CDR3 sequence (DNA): TGTGCCAGCAGACAGAGAACGAATCATGGCTACACCTTC. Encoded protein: CASRQRTNHGYTF.

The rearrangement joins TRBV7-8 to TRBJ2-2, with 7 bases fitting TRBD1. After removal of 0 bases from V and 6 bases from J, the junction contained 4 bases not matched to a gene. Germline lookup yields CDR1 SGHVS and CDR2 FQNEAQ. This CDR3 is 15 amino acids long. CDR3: CASSLAWQGAGELFF. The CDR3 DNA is TGTGCCAGCAGCTTAGCGTGGCAGGGGGCCGGGGAGCTGTTTTTT.

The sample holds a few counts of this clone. DNA for the CDR3: TGTGCCAGCTCCAGATCCTTCCAAATAAATTACGAGCAGTACTTC. Translation: CASSRSFQINYEQYF. The V gene is TRBV2, the J gene TRBJ2-7; D unresolved. The CDR3 is 15 residues long. V lost 8 bases, J lost 4 bases, and 21 bases lay in between. The germline V gene has CDR1 SNHLY and CDR2 FYNNEI. Drawing the rest from reference TRBV2 and TRBJ2-7, the complete variable domain is EPEVTQTPSHQVTQMGQEVILRCVPISNHLYFYWYRQILGQKVEFLVSFYNNEISEKSEIFDDQFSVERPDGSNFTLKIRSTKLEDSAMYFCASSRSFQINYEQYFGPGTRLTVT.

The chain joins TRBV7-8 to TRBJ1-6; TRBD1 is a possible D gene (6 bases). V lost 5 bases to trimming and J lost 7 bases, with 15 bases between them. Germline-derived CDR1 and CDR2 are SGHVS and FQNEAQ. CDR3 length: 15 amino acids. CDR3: CASSLLGQQNSPLHF. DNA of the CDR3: TGTGCCAGCAGCCTCCTTGGACAGCAGAATTCACCCCTCCACTTT. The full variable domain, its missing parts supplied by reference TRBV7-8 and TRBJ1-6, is GAGVSQSPRYKVAKRGQDVALRCDPISGHVSLFWYQQALGQGPEFLTYFQNEAQLDKSGLPSDRFFAERPEGSVSTLKIQRTQQEDSAVYLCASSLLGQQNSPLHFGNGTRLTVT.

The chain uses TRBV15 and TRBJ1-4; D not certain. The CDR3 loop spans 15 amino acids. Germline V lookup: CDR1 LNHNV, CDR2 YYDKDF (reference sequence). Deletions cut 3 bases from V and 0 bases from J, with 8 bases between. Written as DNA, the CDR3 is TGTGCCACCAGCAGTACATTCGCAACTAATGAAAAACTGTTTTTT. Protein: CATSSTFATNEKLFF.

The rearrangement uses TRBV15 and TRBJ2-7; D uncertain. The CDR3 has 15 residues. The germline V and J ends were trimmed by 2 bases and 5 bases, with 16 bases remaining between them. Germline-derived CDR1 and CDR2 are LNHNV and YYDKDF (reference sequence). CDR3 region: CATSRTIGIKDEQYF. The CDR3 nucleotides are TGTGCCACCAGCAGAACTATCGGTATTAAGGACGAGCAGTACTTC.

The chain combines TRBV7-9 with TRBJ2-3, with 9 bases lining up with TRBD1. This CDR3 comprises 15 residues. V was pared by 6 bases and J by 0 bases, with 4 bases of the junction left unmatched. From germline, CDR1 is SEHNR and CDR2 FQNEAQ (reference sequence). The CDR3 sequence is CASRAGQGSTDTQYF. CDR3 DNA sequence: TGTGCCAGCAGGGCAGGACAGGGGAGCACAGATACGCAGTATTTT.

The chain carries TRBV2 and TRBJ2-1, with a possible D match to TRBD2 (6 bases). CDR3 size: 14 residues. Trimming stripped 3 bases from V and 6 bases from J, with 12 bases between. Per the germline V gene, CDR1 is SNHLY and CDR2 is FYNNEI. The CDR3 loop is CASSDVAEINEQFF. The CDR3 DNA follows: TGTGCCAGCAGTGACGTAGCGGAGATCAATGAGCAGTTCTTC.